The 17 T cell receptor beta chains in this list originate from one sample, sequenced in a study of OX40 agonist ivuxolimab in advanced cancers. The assay was immunoSEQ multiplex PCR, and TCRdb's table has in-frame clones only and misses some. Of over 80,000 clones in the sample, under 95% were seen once. The sample here was CD4+ or CD8+ T cells sorted from blood, taken in a trial of the OX40 agonist ivuxolimab. All receptors derive from an adult with an advanced solid tumor such as melanoma, head and neck, liver or kidney cancer.

The chain combines TRBV6-5 with TRBJ2-7; the D gene is possibly TRBD2 (5 bases). Trimming removed 10 bases at V and 1 base at J, with 14 bases between. This CDR3 spans 13 amino acids. Germline values: CDR1 MNHEY, CDR2 SVGAGI. The CDR3 region is CATLDWGSYEQYF. CDR3 nucleotides: TGTGCCACCTTGGACTGGGGATCCTACGAGCAGTACTTC.

In DNA, the CDR3 is TGTGCCAGTAGTGCCAGGGCCGGACAGCCGAACACTGAAGCTTTCTTT. It is translated as CASSARAGQPNTEAFF. V usage is TRBV19 and J usage is TRBJ1-1; perhaps TRBD1 as D (6 bases). The CDR3 is 16 amino acids. Trimming took 5 bases from V and 1 from J, leaving 17 bases between them. Germline V gene sequence: CDR1 LNHDA, CDR2 SQIVND (reference sequence).

This clone was detected once. The chain joins TRBV7-9 to TRBJ1-3; 9 nucleotides agree with TRBD1. Losses at the gene ends were 4 bases for V and 8 bases for J; bases not matched to a gene: 6. Germline CDR1 reads SEHNR; CDR2 reads FQNEAQ (reference sequence). The CDR3 runs 14 residues. Written as DNA, the CDR3 is TGTGCCAGCAGCTCGGACAGGGGCGCGGACACCATATATTTT. Translated: CASSSDRGADTIYF. Combining the CDR3 with reference TRBV7-9 and TRBJ1-3 gives the whole variable domain DTGVSQNPRHKITKRGQNVTFRCDPISEHNRLYWYRQTLGQGPEFLTYFQNEAQLEKSRLLSDRFSAERPKGSFSTLEIQRTEQGDSAMYLCASSSDRGADTIYFGEGSWLTVV.

About this clone itself: The limits of the CDR3 on the DNA are not certain, so only TCRdb's listed CDR3 is given. The chain carries TRBV5-8 and TRBJ1-2; TRBD1, the table's D call, lacks a check against the DNA. Counting both end residues, the CDR3 totals 14 amino acids. The germline CDR1 and CDR2 sequences are SGHTS and YDEGEE. This CDR3 reads CASSSSDRGRGYTF.

The chain carries TRBV28 and TRBJ2-7; D is undetermined. V shed 2 bases and J shed 7 bases, with 6 bases lying between them. The CDR3 runs 11 residues. In germline, CDR1 is MDHEN, CDR2 SYDVKM. The CDR3 loop is CASSLRWEQYF. CDR3 nucleotides: TGTGCCAGCAGTTTAAGGTGGGAGCAGTACTTC. Full variable domain (outside the CDR3, taken from reference TRBV28 and TRBJ2-7): DVKVTQSSRYLVKRTGEKVFLECVQDMDHENMFWYRQDPGLGLRLIYFSYDVKMKEKGDIPEGYSVSREKKERFSLILESASTNQTSMYLCASSLRWEQYFGPGTRLTVT.

The rearrangement links TRBV28 to TRBJ1-1; D gene ambiguous. Looked up from germline, CDR1 is MDHEN and CDR2 is SYDVKM. Trimming pared 6 bases from V and 0 bases from J, leaving 14 bases between. This CDR3 has 15 amino acids. The CDR3 is CASSRRVWMNTEAFF. CDR3 coding DNA: TGTGCCAGCAGCCGAAGAGTTTGGATGAACACTGAAGCTTTCTTT.

This chain uses TRBV18 with TRBJ1-4, with a weak D call TRBD1 (6 bases). CDR3 length: 14 amino acids. Trimming left V 3 bases short and J 11 bases short, with 16 bases between. Germline loops: CDR1 KGHSH, CDR2 LQKENI. The CDR3 coding sequence is TGTGCCAGCTCACCGGGGGGCTCAGGGTGGAAACTGTTTTTT. It is translated as CASSPGGSGWKLFF.

This rearrangement joins TRBV27 to TRBJ1-4, with D perhaps matching TRBD1 (5 bases). CDR1 is MNHEY and CDR2 is SMNVEV in the germline V gene (reference sequence). The CDR3 has 15 amino acids. Trimming stripped 6 bases from V and 3 bases from J, with 14 bases between. The CDR3 sequence: CASSQTRGPNEKLFF. For the CDR3, the DNA is TGTGCCAGCAGCCAAACAAGGGGACCTAATGAAAAACTGTTTTTT.

A single count supports this clone. The V gene is TRBV28, the J gene TRBJ1-5; D remains ambiguous. The CDR3 runs to 14 residues. Germline CDR1 is MDHEN and CDR2 is SYDVKM. V shed 2 bases and J shed 5 bases, with 10 bases lying between them. DNA for the CDR3: TGTGCCAGCAGTTTAGAGGGTTCCTATCAGCCCCAGCATTTT. Its protein is CASSLEGSYQPQHF.

The table lists this clone with a few counts. The V call is TRBV28, the J call TRBJ1-5, with unresolved D. CDR3 size: 9 residues. CDR1 MDHEN and CDR2 SYDVKM come from the germline V gene. Deletions cut 10 bases from V and 6 bases from J, with 4 bases between. The CDR3 DNA is TGTGCCATCCCTCAGCCCCAGCATTTT. Its protein product is CAIPQPQHF.

The CDR3 nucleotides read TGCGCCAGCAGCAGGCCGGAGGGGGCCAACGTCCTGACTTTC. This translates into CASSRPEGANVLTF. V and J are TRBV5-1 and TRBJ2-6; D gene unclear. Germline V gene data show CDR1 as SGHRS and CDR2 as YFSETQ. CDR3 length: 14 residues. V was trimmed by 4 bases and J by 4 bases, leaving 9 bases between them.

The chain has TRBV5-1 and TRBJ1-4; TRBD1 is a possible D gene (6 bases). Trimming left V 1 base short and J 6 bases short, with 10 bases between. The CDR3 spans 14 residues. From germline, CDR1 is SGHRS and CDR2 YFSETQ. CDR3 sequence reads: CASSLRGTDEKLFF. In DNA, the CDR3 is TGCGCCAGCAGCTTGAGGGGGACGGATGAAAAACTGTTTTTT.

This rearrangement joins TRBV18 to TRBJ2-1, with 8 bases aligning to TRBD2. The CDR3 covers 13 residues. Germline V gene sequence: CDR1 KGHSH, CDR2 LQKENI. The J segment lost 6 bases and the V segment lost 6 bases, leaving 4 bases of the junction unmatched. CDR3 DNA: TGTGCCAGCTCGAGTAGCGGGGTCAATGAGCAGTTCTTC. As protein: CASSSSGVNEQFF. The whole variable domain, remainder taken from reference TRBV18 and TRBJ2-1, is NAGVMQNPRHLVRRRGQEARLRCSPMKGHSHVYWYRQLPEEGLKFMVYLQKENIIDESGMPKERFSAEFPKEGPSILRIQQVVRGDSAAYFCASSSSGVNEQFFGPGTRLTVL.

The chain combines TRBV18 with TRBJ1-1; D is undetermined. Trimming removed 2 bases from V and 3 bases from J, with 7 bases in between. The CDR3 has 13 residues. The germline V gene has CDR1 KGHSH and CDR2 LQKENI. The CDR3 protein is CASSPLEDTEAFF. CDR3 nucleotide sequence: TGTGCCAGCTCACCATTGGAGGACACTGAAGCTTTCTTT.

V usage is TRBV2 and J usage is TRBJ1-4, with D possibly being TRBD1 (6 bases). Germline-derived CDR1 and CDR2 are SNHLY and FYNNEI. Trimming stripped 8 bases from V and 3 bases from J, with 22 bases between. This CDR3 comprises 17 residues. The CDR3 nucleotides are TGTGCCAGCGAAAAAACTAGGGGGTGGGCAGCTAATGAAAAACTGTTTTTT. Translating it yields CASEKTRGWAANEKLFF.

The rearrangement uses TRBV18 and TRBJ2-5; no reliable D call. Germline V lookup: CDR1 KGHSH, CDR2 LQKENI. The CDR3 sequence is 14 residues long. Deletions cut 0 bases from V and 2 bases from J, with 7 bases between. The chain's CDR3 is CASSPPSRQETQYF. The CDR3 coding sequence is TGTGCCAGCTCACCACCGTCCAGGCAAGAGACCCAGTACTTC.

The chain employs TRBV7-3 and TRBJ2-1; D might be TRBD1 or TRBD2, each matching 5 bases. Trimming removed 4 bases from V and 2 bases from J, with 12 bases in between. CDR1 SGHTA and CDR2 FQGTGA come from the germline V gene. The CDR3 has 15 amino acids. The CDR3 DNA follows: TGTGCCAGCAGCTCCGGGGCCACAACCTACAATGAGCAGTTCTTC. This codes for CASSSGATTYNEQFF.